This T cell receptor (beta chain) was identified during a study of T cells in Graves' hyperthyroidism and ophthalmopathy. Notes on the study in general: Progression to ophthalmopathy was predicted a median of 6.5 months early. The blood repertoire included most of the expanded thyroid clonotypes above 0.001.

Germline V lookup: CDR1 MNHEY, CDR2 SMNVEV (reference sequence). The V gene lost 2 bases and the J gene lost 2 bases, with 9 bases spanning the gap. The CDR3 spans 14 residues. Amplified regions were TCR beta CDR3 sequences from RNA transcripts. The HTBI primer set drove a first-round RT-PCR of the TCR CDR3. One entry per CDR3 protein results from TCRdb running MiXCR on the multiplex PCR reads. The data show around 500,000 distinct CDR3 sequences, with roughly 16% seen just once and about 31% held by the top ten. A few counts support this clonotype. The antigen is unknown. Ophthalmopathy cases met thresholds of Clinical Activity Score at least 3, NOSPECS grade at least 4 and duration under 3 months. It was uncontrolled infection, other autoimmune disease, pregnancy or lactation that excluded patients.

The V gene is TRBV27, the J gene TRBJ1-2, with D maybe TRBD1 (6 bases). Input material: blood. The TCR was taken from a woman aged 25 to 39 with Graves' ophthalmopathy. CDR3 sequence: CASSLAGQNYGYTF. CDR3 DNA: TGTGCCAGCAGTTTAGCCGGACAGAACTATGGCTACACCTTC.